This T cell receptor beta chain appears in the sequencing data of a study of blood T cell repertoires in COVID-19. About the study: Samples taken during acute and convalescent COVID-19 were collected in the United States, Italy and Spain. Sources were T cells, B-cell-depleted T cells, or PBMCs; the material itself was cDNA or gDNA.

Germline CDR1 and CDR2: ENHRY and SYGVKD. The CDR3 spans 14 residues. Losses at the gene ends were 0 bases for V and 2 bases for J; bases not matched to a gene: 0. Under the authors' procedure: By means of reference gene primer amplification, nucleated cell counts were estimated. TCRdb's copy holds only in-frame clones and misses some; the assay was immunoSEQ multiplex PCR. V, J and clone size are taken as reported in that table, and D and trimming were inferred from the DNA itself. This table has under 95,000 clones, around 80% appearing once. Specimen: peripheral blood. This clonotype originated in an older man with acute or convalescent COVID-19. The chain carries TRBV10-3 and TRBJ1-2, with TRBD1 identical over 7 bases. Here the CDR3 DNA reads TGTGCCATCAGTGAGTCGGACAGGAACTATGGCTACACCTTC. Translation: CAISESDRNYGYTF.